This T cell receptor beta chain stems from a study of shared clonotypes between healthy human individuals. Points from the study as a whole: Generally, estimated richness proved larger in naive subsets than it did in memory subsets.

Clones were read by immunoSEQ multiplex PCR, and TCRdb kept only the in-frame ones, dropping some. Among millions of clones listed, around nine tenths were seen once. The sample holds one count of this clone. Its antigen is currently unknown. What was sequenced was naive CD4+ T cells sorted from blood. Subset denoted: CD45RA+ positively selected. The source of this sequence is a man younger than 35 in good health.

CDR3 residues: CASSPSGASGGQYNEQFF. CDR3 coding DNA: TGCGCCAGCAGCCCGTCGGGCGCTAGCGGGGGCCAGTACAATGAGCAGTTCTTC. The J gene is TRBJ2-1, the V gene TRBV5-1; the match to TRBD2 covers 10 bases. There are 18 residues in the CDR3. Germline V gives CDR1 SGHRS, CDR2 YFSETQ. Trimming took 4 bases from V and 4 from J; bases not matched to a gene: 14.